This T cell receptor (beta chain) was recovered during a study of T cell repertoires in cytomegalovirus infection (dated by TCRdb to the late 2010s). Concerning the study at large: Donor HLA type was relevant to the analysis, because carriage of CMV infection together with the matching HLA type was indicated by public TCR beta signatures.

Sequencing was carried out with an Illumina HiSeq 1500. TCRdb passed the public sequencing reads through fastp at Q25 and MiXCR, retaining productive beta sequences. Rows matching on CDR3 protein sequence are summarized as one entry with the most common DNA and genes. This sample gives fewer than 250,000 distinct CDR3 sequences in total; 9% to 15% of them show up just once. The biggest ten clones account for 1.6% of the sample. This clonotype was observed at least ten times. Its binding antigen is unknown. Mismatch with germline at one junction end may stem from a read error. Per the germline V gene, SGHTA is the CDR1 and FQGNSA is the CDR2. Spanning cysteine to phenylalanine, the CDR3 consists of 13 amino acids. Only the CDR3 part of the read is kept: 39 bases, read in frame from the first base. The study at large found these results: In the ex vivo response, HLA-C-restricted CMV-specific TCR beta clonotypes were dominant, and in two of eight donors the single most frequent clonotype came from this HLA-C-restricted group. Cumulative frequency of public TCR beta family members discriminated carriers of CMV infection plus the relevant HLA type in this cohort and an independent approximately 400-donor cohort.

The rearrangement joined TRBV7-2 to TRBJ2-1, with the D gene not clear enough to name. Sequenced material: PBMCs. This clonotype originated in a human donor in good health (CMV status not recorded). Some clones in this sample may be carry-over from other donors' samples. The CDR3 corresponds to CASRLEAGNEQFF. DNA sequence: TGTGCCAGCAGGTTAGAAGCAGGAAATGAGCAGTTCTTC.